This T cell receptor (beta chain) was identified in a study of T-cell reconstitution after alpha-beta-depleted transplantation in children. Researchers prepared the TCRbeta library using unique molecular identifiers, the study reports. MiXCR, applied by TCRdb to the PCR reads, yields one record per CDR3 protein. The table has approximately 800,000 distinct CDR3 sequences, 15% to 20% seen once. This clonotype has only a few counts. CDR1 and CDR2 (germline): DFQATT, SNEGSKA (reference sequence). V was pared by 5 bases and J by 5 bases, with 12 bases between. The CDR3 extends over 12 amino acids. The sample here was PBMCs, mostly from graft donor cells, taken 360 days after TCRalphabeta/CD19-depleted stem cell transplant. This TCR came from a male patient under 18 who had a stem cell transplant for acute lymphoblastic leukemia, so the T cells may come from the graft donor. The chain employs TRBV20-1 and TRBJ2-5; D is uncertain. The DNA for the CDR3 is TGCAGTGCTCCCCCTCCGGGCGAGACCCAGTACTTC. Its translation: CSAPPPGETQYF.